The 9 T cell receptor beta chains below were found in one sample sequenced in a study of PD-1 blockade in classical Hodgkin lymphoma. With no exception, relapse followed autologous stem cell transplantation in all patients, and brentuximab vedotin exposure varied. Libraries were prepared by immunoSEQ multiplex PCR; TCRdb keeps only in-frame clonotypes and omits some of them. The data contain 35,000 to 45,000 clones, roughly 78% of them seen just once; the ten biggest clones take up 2.5% to 3.5%. Sample: peripheral blood mononuclear cells (PBMCs), taken before the second cycle of nivolumab. The source of these receptors is a human donor with classical Hodgkin lymphoma.

The V and J genes are TRBV6-4 and TRBJ2-1, with unresolved D. There are 12 residues in the CDR3. The V end was cut by 2 bases, the J end by 12 bases, with 11 bases between. Germline V gene lookup returns CDR1 MRHNA and CDR2 SNTAGT. The CDR3 bases are TGTGCCAGCAGTGACAGGAGAGGTGGGCAGTTCTTC. Translating it yields CASSDRRGGQFF.

This rearrangement joins TRBV7-2 to TRBJ1-2; a weak D match, TRBD1 (5 bases). The length of the CDR3 is 14 residues. V gave up 5 bases and J gave up 4 bases, with 14 bases separating them. Per the germline V gene, CDR1 is SGHTA and CDR2 is FQGNSA. DNA of the CDR3: TGTGCCAGCAGCGATCACACAGGCCCCTATGGCTACACCTTC. This encodes CASSDHTGPYGYTF.

The chain carries TRBV4-3 and TRBJ2-7; 12 positions match TRBD1. V shed 1 base and J 6 bases; nucleotides not matched to a gene: 10. CDR3 length: 17 residues. Germline V CDR1 and CDR2: LGHNA, YSLEER. The CDR3 region has the DNA TGCGCCAGCAGCCAAGGAAGGGGAGGGACAGGGGGCTTCGAGCAGTACTTC. Translated, it gives CASSQGRGGTGGFEQYF.

The chain links TRBV18 to TRBJ2-7; 9 nucleotides line up with TRBD1. This CDR3 is 13 amino acids long. The germline CDR1 and CDR2 sequences are KGHSH and LQKENI. V lost 6 bases to trimming and J lost 5 bases; unmatched junction nucleotides: 5. CDR3 residues: CASSDRGSDEQYF. In nucleotides, the CDR3 is TGTGCCAGCTCCGACAGGGGGAGCGACGAGCAGTACTTC.

This rearrangement joins TRBV19 to TRBJ1-5, with D possibly TRBD1 on 6 matching bases. Trimming cost V 3 bases and J 6 bases, with 15 bases left between them. The CDR3 has 15 amino acids. The germline V gene has CDR1 LNHDA and CDR2 SQIVND (reference sequence). The CDR3 region is CASSIFRGGAQPQHF. Here the CDR3 DNA reads TGTGCCAGTAGTATCTTTCGGGGGGGGGCTCAGCCCCAGCATTTT.

V is TRBV2 and J is TRBJ2-3, with 7 bases fitting TRBD2. The CDR3 spans 17 residues. After removal of 6 bases from V and 3 bases from J, the junction contained 15 bases not matched to a gene. The germline V gene has CDR1 SNHLY and CDR2 FYNNEI. The CDR3 DNA reads TGTGCCAGCAGGAACCTACCGGGACTACCTAGTACAGATACGCAGTATTTT. Translating it yields CASRNLPGLPSTDTQYF. Full variable domain (rest looked up from reference TRBV2 and TRBJ2-3): EPEVTQTPSHQVTQMGQEVILRCVPISNHLYFYWYRQILGQKVEFLVSFYNNEISEKSEIFDDQFSVERPDGSNFTLKIRSTKLEDSAMYFCASRNLPGLPSTDTQYFGPGTRLTVL.

This clone was observed a few times. This chain joins TRBV2 and TRBJ2-5, with 8 bases that match TRBD1. In germline, CDR1 is SNHLY, CDR2 FYNNEI. This CDR3 spans 17 amino acids. The ends lost 6 bases at V and 5 bases at J; junction bases unmatched: 17. This CDR3 is CASSWDGQGAPRETQYF. The DNA of the CDR3 is TGTGCCAGCAGCTGGGATGGACAGGGCGCACCAAGGGAGACCCAGTACTTC.

The rearrangement links TRBV19 to TRBJ2-5; D perhaps matches TRBD1 (7 bases). V dropped 3 bases and J dropped 7 bases, with 12 bases sitting between them. Looked up from germline, CDR1 is LNHDA and CDR2 is SQIVND (reference sequence). The CDR3 loop spans 13 amino acids. This chain's CDR3 is CASSIGQEGTQYF. CDR3 nucleotide sequence: TGTGCCAGTAGTATCGGACAGGAGGGGACCCAGTACTTC.

This chain joins TRBV28 and TRBJ1-1; 9 bases are shared with TRBD1. Germline V gives CDR1 MDHEN, CDR2 SYDVKM. Trimming took 6 bases from V and 6 from J; bases not matched to a gene: 8. CDR3 size: 14 residues. Here the CDR3 reads CASSLTGGRPEAFF. CDR3 nucleotide sequence: TGTGCCAGCAGCCTGACAGGGGGAAGGCCTGAAGCTTTCTTT. The variable domain in full, completed from reference TRBV28 and TRBJ1-1, reads DVKVTQSSRYLVKRTGEKVFLECVQDMDHENMFWYRQDPGLGLRLIYFSYDVKMKEKGDIPEGYSVSREKKERFSLILESASTNQTSMYLCASSLTGGRPEAFFGQGTRLTVV.